This T cell receptor (beta chain) was found in a study of identical twins. Every donor was a healthy Caucasian. There are a few counts of this clonotype. Its antigen remains unidentified. The germline V gene encodes CDR1 KGHDR and CDR2 SFDVKD. The CDR3 is 14 amino acids. Trimming took 9 bases from V and 5 from J; bases not matched to a gene: 11. Regarding the study as a whole: Sequences that were out-of-frame, alpha and twin-shared displayed an excess of low generation probability. Abundant beta clonotypes from cord blood bore fewer insertions; memory repertoires lacked this pattern.

A universal primer site came from template switching; cDNA carried unique molecular identifiers. TCRdb analysed the 5' RACE reads with MiXCR anew, one entry per CDR3 protein. The sample carries 690,000 or so distinct CDR3 sequences, around 6.1% recorded once. This receptor was obtained from a man aged 18 to 35 in good health. Sample: naive T cells sorted from blood. The rearrangement uses TRBV24-1 and TRBJ2-7; the match to TRBD2 covers 8 bases. The CDR3 nucleotides read TGTGCCACCTATAGAACGGGGGGGGCGGACGAGCAGTACGTC. Encoded protein: CATYRTGGADEQYV.